This TCR beta chain was recorded in a study of metastatic and nonmetastatic thyroid tumors (TCRdb year 2020). About the investigation overall: Repertoires were compared across peripheral blood and tumor or nodule tissue samples from malignant and benign thyroid patients.

No patient had received any treatment before thyroid surgery. The study retrospectively analysed patient clinical samples collected from about 2012 to 2019 using T-cell receptor beta sequencing. Libraries came from PCR. The data were produced on an Illumina HiSeq 4000. The TCR beta-chain CDR3 region of each patient was profiled by high-throughput sequencing. Turning to the authors' computational methods: Drawing on CDR3 differences between clinicopathological groups, the researchers built a classifier meant to tell apart patients with distant-metastatic papillary thyroid cancer. Repertoire diversity was assessed with the Shannon index, and tumor-blood repertoire similarity with the Morisita-Horn index. TCRdb reanalyzed the raw reads on its own, using fastp at Q25 for trimming and MiXCR for clone calling, and kept in-frame beta chains. These V and J calls originate from TCRdb's pipeline instead of the authors' own analysis. In all, the sample holds about 82,000 clones, and about an eighth of those were seen once. 7% to 10% of the sample goes to the ten largest clones.

What the study reported, not specific to this receptor: TCR beta diversity was reported as significantly higher in malignant tumors than in benign nodules, in both blood and tumor samples.

This clone was seen many times. Its antigen specificity is not known. The sample holds no much larger clone one base away, and base qualities are not on file. The CDR3 numbers 13 residues from cysteine through phenylalanine. CDR3 DNA only is kept here, 39 bases in frame from base 1. Trimming at the junction amounts to 5 bases on V and 5 bases on J, and the germline ends lie 10 bases apart. Reading the germline V gene (reference sequence) gives CDR1 LNHDA and CDR2 SQIVND. The rearrangement joined TRBV19 to TRBJ1-5; the D gene is perhaps TRBD1, on 6 matching bases. The sequence was collected from a female donor with papillary thyroid cancer or a benign thyroid nodule (not recorded which). Some clones in this sample may be carry-over from other donors' samples. Sequenced material: tumor tissue. For the CDR3, the sequence is CASSGQRDQPQHF. At the DNA level, the sequence is TGTGCCAGTAGTGGACAGCGCGATCAGCCCCAGCATTTT.